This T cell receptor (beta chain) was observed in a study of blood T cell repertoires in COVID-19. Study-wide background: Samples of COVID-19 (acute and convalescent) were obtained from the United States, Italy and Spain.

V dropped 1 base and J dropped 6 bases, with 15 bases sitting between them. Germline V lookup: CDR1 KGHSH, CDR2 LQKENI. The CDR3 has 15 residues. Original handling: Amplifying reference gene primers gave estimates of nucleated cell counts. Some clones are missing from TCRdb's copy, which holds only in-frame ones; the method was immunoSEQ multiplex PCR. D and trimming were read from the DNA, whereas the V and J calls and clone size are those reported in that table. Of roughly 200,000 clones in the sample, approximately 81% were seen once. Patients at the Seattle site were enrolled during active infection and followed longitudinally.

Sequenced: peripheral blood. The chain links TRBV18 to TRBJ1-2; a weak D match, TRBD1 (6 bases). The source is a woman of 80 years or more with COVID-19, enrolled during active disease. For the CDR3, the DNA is TGTGCCAGCTCACCACAACCACTCGAGGGGGATGGCTACACCTTC. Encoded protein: CASSPQPLEGDGYTF.